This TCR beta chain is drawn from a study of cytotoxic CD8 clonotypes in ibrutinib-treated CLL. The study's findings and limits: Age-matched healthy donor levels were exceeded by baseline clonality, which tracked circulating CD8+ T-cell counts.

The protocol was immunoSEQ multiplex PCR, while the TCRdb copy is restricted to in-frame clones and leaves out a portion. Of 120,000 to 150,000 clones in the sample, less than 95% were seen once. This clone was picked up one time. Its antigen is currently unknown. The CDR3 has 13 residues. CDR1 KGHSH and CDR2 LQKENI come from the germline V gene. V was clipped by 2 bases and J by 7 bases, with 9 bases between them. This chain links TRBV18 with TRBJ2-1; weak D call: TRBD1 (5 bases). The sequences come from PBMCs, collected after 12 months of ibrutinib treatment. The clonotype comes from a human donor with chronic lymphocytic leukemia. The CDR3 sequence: CASSPGARNEQFF. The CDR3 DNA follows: TGTGCCAGCTCACCAGGGGCTAGGAATGAGCAGTTCTTC.